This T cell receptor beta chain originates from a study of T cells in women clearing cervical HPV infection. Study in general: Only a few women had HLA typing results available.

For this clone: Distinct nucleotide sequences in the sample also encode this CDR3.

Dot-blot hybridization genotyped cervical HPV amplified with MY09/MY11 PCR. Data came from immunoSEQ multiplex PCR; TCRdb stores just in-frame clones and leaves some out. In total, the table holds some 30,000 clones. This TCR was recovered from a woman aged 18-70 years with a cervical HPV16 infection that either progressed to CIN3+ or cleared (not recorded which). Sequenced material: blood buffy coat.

Partial CDR3 DNA: TGTGCCAGCAGGCCCAAGGCTGGGGCCAACGTC. Translated: CASRPKAGANV. The whole CDR3 protein is CASRPKAGANVLTF. The V call is TRBV2, the J call TRBJ2-6; no reliable D call. The read falls 3 residues short of the CDR3 end, and the missing part is taken from the germline J gene. The CDR3 spans 14 residues. The V and J ends lost 6 bases and 2 bases respectively, with 8 bases between them. CDR1 is SNHLY and CDR2 is FYNNEI in the germline V gene.